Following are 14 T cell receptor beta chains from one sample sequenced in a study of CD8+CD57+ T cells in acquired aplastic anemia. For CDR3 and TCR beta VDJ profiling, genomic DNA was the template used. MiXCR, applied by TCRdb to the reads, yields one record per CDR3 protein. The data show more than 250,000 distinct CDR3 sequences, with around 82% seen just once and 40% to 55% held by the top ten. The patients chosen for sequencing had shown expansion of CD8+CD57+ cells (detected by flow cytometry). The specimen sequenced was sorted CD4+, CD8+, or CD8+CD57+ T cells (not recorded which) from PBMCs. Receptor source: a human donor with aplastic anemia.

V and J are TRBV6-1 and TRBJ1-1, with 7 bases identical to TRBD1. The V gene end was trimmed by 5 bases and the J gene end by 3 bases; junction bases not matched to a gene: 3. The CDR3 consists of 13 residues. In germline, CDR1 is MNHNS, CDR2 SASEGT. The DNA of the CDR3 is TGTGCCAGCAGTTTCCAGGGGGACACTGAAGCTTTCTTT. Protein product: CASSFQGDTEAFF.

CDR3 protein: CASSWGGVPSGANVLTF. The CDR3 DNA reads as TGTGCCAGCAGCTGGGGTGGAGTCCCCTCTGGGGCCAACGTCCTGACTTTC. This chain uses TRBV5-6 with TRBJ2-6, with unresolved D. Per germline, CDR1 SGHDT and CDR2 YYEEEE. CDR3 length: 17 residues. V lost 3 bases and J lost 0, with 13 bases in between. Full variable domain (outside the CDR3, taken from reference TRBV5-6 and TRBJ2-6): DAGVTQSPTHLIKTRGQQVTLRCSPKSGHDTVSWYQQALGQGPQFIFQYYEEEERQRGNFPDRFSGHQFPNYSSELNVNALLLGDSALYLCASSWGGVPSGANVLTFGAGSRLTVL.

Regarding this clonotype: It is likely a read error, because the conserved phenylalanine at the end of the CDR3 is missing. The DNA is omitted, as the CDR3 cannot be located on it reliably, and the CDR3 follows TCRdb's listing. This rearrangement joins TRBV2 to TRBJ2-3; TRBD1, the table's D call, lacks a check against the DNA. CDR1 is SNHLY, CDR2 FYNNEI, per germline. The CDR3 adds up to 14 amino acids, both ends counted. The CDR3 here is CASSVGGIHETFFV.

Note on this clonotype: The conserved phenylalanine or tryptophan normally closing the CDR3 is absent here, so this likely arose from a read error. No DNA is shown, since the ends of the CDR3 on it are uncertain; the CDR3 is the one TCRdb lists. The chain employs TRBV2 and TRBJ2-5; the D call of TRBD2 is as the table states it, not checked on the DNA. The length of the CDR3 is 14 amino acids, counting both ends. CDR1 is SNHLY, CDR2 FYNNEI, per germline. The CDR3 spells CASKVAGTDTQYFV.

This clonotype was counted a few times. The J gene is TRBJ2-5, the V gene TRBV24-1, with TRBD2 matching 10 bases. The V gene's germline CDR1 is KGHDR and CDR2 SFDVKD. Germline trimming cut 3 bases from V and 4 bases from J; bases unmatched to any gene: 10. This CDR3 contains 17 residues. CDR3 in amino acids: CATSDSGRGRKGETQYF. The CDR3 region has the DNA TGTGCCACCAGTGATAGCGGGAGGGGGCGGAAGGGAGAGACCCAGTACTTC.

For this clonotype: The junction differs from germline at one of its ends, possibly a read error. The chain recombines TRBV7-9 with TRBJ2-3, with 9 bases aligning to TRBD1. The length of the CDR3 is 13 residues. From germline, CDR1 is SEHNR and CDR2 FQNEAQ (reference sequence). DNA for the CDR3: TGTGCCAGCAGCTTCGGGTCGGGGGACAGGGAGCATTTT. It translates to CASSFGSGDREHF.

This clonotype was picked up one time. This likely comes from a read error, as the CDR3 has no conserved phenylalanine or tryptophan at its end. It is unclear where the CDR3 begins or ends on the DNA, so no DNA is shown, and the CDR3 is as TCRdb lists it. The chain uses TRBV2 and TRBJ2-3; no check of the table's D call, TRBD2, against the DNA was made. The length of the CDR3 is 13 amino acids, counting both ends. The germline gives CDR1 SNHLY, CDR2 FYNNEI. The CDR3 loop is CARGTSYEQYSGP.

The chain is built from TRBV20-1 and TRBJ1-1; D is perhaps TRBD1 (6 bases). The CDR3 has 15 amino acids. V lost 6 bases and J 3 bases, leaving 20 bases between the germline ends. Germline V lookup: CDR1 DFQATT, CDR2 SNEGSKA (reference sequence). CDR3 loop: CSALRDNEQYTEAFF. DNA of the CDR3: TGCAGTGCATTAAGGGACAATGAGCAGTACACTGAAGCTTTCTTT.

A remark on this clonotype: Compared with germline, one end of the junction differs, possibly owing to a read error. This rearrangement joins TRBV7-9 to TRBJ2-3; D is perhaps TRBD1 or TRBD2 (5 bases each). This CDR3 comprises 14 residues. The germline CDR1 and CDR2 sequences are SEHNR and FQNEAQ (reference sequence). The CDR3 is CASSLPGFRGTGEF. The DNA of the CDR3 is TGTGCCAGCAGCCTACCGGGATTTAGGGGTACAGGCGAATTT.

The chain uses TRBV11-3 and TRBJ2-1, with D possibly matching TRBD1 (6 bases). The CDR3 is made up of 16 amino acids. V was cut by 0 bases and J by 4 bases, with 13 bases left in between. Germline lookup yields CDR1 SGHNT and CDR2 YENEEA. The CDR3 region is CASSLDLTGGYNEQFF. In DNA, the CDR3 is TGTGCCAGCAGCTTAGATCTGACAGGCGGTTACAATGAGCAGTTCTTC.

Here the CDR3 reads CASSLGLRSPLHF. Here the CDR3 DNA reads TGTGCCAGCAGTTTAGGTCTAAGGTCACCCCTCCACTTT. This chain uses TRBV12-3 or TRBV12-4 with TRBJ1-6, with unresolved D. V gave up 1 base and J gave up 10 bases, with 8 bases separating them. The CDR3 sequence is 13 residues long.

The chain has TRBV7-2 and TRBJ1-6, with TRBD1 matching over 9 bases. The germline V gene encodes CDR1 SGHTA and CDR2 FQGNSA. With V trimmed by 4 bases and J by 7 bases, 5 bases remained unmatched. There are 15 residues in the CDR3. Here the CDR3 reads CASSYIGQGNSPLHF. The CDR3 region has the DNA TGTGCCAGCAGCTACATAGGACAGGGGAATTCACCCCTCCACTTT.

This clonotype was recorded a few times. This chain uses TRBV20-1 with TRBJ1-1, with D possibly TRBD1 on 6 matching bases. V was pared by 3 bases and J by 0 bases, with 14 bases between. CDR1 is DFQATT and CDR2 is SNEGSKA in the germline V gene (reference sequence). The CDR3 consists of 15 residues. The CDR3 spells CSASGGGAMNTEAFF. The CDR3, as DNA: TGCAGTGCTAGTGGGGGCGGAGCCATGAACACTGAAGCTTTCTTT.

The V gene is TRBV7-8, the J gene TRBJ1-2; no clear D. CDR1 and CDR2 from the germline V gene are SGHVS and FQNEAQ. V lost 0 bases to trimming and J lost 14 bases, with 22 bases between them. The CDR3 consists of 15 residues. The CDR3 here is CASSLAGGRTDTQTF. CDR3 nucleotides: TGTGCCAGCAGCTTAGCTGGCGGGAGAACAGATACGCAGACCTTC.